This T cell receptor (beta chain) stems from a study of T-cell memory formation after mild COVID-19. One entry per CDR3 protein, called by TCRdb with MiXCR from the 5' RACE reads. The profile shows about 400,000 distinct CDR3 sequences, around 17% of them singletons. Germline values: CDR1 SGHTA, CDR2 FQGTGA. The germline V and J ends were trimmed by 5 bases and 0 bases, with 8 bases remaining between them. The CDR3 covers 14 residues. This clonotype was detected many times. This TCR derives from a man in his late teens or twenties who had mild COVID-19 (a few samples of this study predate the infection). Cell type and time point are not known. The rearrangement joins TRBV7-3 to TRBJ2-1, with D possibly matching TRBD1 (5 bases). Source material: PBMCs or a T cell subset sorted from them (not recorded which). The chain's CDR3 is CASSQGGSYNEQFF. CDR3 bases: TGTGCCAGCAGCCAGGGCGGCTCCTACAATGAGCAGTTCTTC. Looking up the rest from reference TRBV7-3 and TRBJ2-1 gives the full variable domain: GAGVSQTPSNKVTEKGKYVELRCDPISGHTALYWYRQSLGQGPEFLIYFQGTGAADDSGLPNDRFFAVRPEGSVSTLKIQRTERGDSAVYLCASSQGGSYNEQFFGPGTRLTVL.